This T cell receptor (beta chain) was obtained from a study of T-cell memory formation after mild COVID-19. MiXCR, run by TCRdb on the 5' RACE reads, gives a single entry per CDR3 protein. The sample lists hundreds of thousands of distinct CDR3 sequences, 17% occurring once. Germline loops: CDR1 KGHDR, CDR2 SFDVKD. This CDR3 contains 15 residues. V gave up 3 bases and J gave up 7 bases; unmatched junction bases: 6. The TCR comes from an adult woman who had mild COVID-19 (a few samples of this study predate the infection). Cell type and time point are not known. The chain combines TRBV24-1 with TRBJ2-1; TRBD1 agrees at 9 bases. Sequencing input: PBMCs or a T cell subset sorted from them (not recorded which). The CDR3 protein is CATSDRTGDGNEQFF. CDR3 nucleotides: TGTGCCACCAGTGATCGGACAGGGGATGGGAATGAGCAGTTCTTC.